Shown below are 15 T cell receptor beta chains from a single sample sequenced in a study of T cell responses to AZD1222 COVID-19 vaccine (dated by TCRdb to 2020 to 2023). Library method: the immunoSEQ multiplex PCR assay. TCRdb obtained this table from immuneACCESS and retained in-frame rearrangements with V and J assigned. These tables miss some clones; where compared with another copy, unresolved V genes account for less than half of the shortfall, and the remainder is unexplained. This sample has about 99,000 clones in its table, and 90% to 95% of those were observed once. The ten largest clones capture roughly 12% of the sample. Reading the label with the study, this specimen's time point is: baseline before first vaccination. This specimen consisted of peripheral blood, obtained on day 0 of AZD1222 vaccination. Receptor source: an adult in good health.

This chain uses TRBV28 with TRBJ1-4; D is ambiguous. Germline V gene lookup returns CDR1 MDHEN and CDR2 SYDVKM. Trimming cost V 8 bases and J 0 bases, with 10 bases left between them. The CDR3 totals 14 residues. Here the CDR3 DNA reads TGTGCCAGCCGGTACAGTGCAACTAATGAAAAACTGTTTTTT. Its protein product is CASRYSATNEKLFF.

CDR3 in amino acids: CASRKGGQNYKLFF. The CDR3 bases are TGTGCCAGCAGGAAGGGGGGACAGAATTATAAACTGTTTTTT. This chain links TRBV3-1 (or the pseudogene TRBV3-2) with TRBJ1-4, with 7 nucleotides matching TRBD1. V shed 6 bases and J 11 bases; nucleotides not matched to a gene: 12. Germline V lookup: CDR1 LGHDT, CDR2 YNNKEL (reference sequence). The CDR3 covers 14 residues.

The J gene is TRBJ2-2, the V gene TRBV5-4; perhaps TRBD1 as D (6 bases). Germline-derived CDR1 and CDR2 are SGHNT and YYREEE (reference sequence). The CDR3 length is 15 residues. V gave up 4 bases and J gave up 3 bases, with 13 bases separating them. The CDR3: CASSPLKGDTGELFF. The DNA of the CDR3 is TGTGCCAGCAGCCCCCTAAAGGGGGACACCGGGGAGCTGTTTTTT.

The gene calls are TRBV11-1 and TRBJ1-5; no firm D call. The CDR3 is 13 residues long. The V end was cut by 2 bases, the J end by 5 bases, with 7 bases between. Germline V gene data show CDR1 as SGHAT and CDR2 as FQDESV (reference sequence). The CDR3 DNA reads as TGTGCCAGCAGCTTAAGGAGGGATCAGCCCCAGCATTTT. Its protein product is CASSLRRDQPQHF.

The chain joins TRBV4-2 to TRBJ2-2; maybe TRBD1 (6 bases). The CDR3 runs 14 residues. Germline V gene data show CDR1 as LGHNA and CDR2 as YNFKEQ. V lost 0 bases and J lost 6, with 8 bases in between. CDR3 residues: CASSQEGASGELFF. DNA of the CDR3: TGTGCCAGCAGCCAAGAGGGGGCGTCCGGGGAGCTGTTTTTT.

CDR3 DNA: TGCGCCAGCAGCCCGGACAGGGTGGGAACTGAAGCTTTCTTT. Its translation is CASSPDRVGTEAFF. This rearrangement joins TRBV4-1 to TRBJ1-1; 8 bases line up with TRBD1. Germline V lookup: CDR1 MGHRA, CDR2 YSYEKL. The CDR3 runs 14 residues. The ends lost 4 bases at V and 5 bases at J; junction bases unmatched: 6.

The chain combines TRBV13 with TRBJ1-5; no reliable D call. With 5 bases removed from V and 3 bases from J, the gap between germline ends came to 11 bases. Germline values: CDR1 PRHDT, CDR2 FYEKMQ (reference sequence). This CDR3 comprises 14 residues. The CDR3 nucleotides are TGTGCCAGCAGCCCTGGACGGAACAATCAGCCCCAGCATTTT. Residues: CASSPGRNNQPQHF.

This clone was observed a single time. The CDR3 coding sequence is TGTGCCAGCAGTTTGTACAGCAACAATGAGCAGTTCTTC. It codes for CASSLYSNNEQFF. The chain employs TRBV12-3 or TRBV12-4 and TRBJ2-1; no reliable D call. The germline V and J ends were trimmed by 3 bases and 5 bases, with 8 bases remaining between them. The CDR3 contains 13 residues.

The V gene is TRBV15, the J gene TRBJ1-1, with unresolved D. The CDR3 spans 14 residues. CDR1 and CDR2 (germline): LNHNV, YYDKDF (reference sequence). V lost 1 base, J lost 3 bases, and 9 bases lay in between. In DNA form, the CDR3 reads TGTGCCACCAGCAGAGCGACGGGGTACACTGAAGCTTTCTTT. This encodes CATSRATGYTEAFF. Combining the CDR3 with reference TRBV15 and TRBJ1-1 gives the whole variable domain DAMVIQNPRYQVTQFGKPVTLSCSQTLNHNVMYWYQQKSSQAPKLLFHYYDKDFNNEADTPDNFQSRRPNTSFCFLDIRSPGLGDTAMYLCATSRATGYTEAFFGQGTRLTVV.

This chain links TRBV12-3 or TRBV12-4 with TRBJ1-5; D remains ambiguous. Trimming shortened V by 6 bases and J by 7 bases, and 13 bases separated the two germline ends. The CDR3 contains 13 residues. The CDR3 DNA sequence: TGTGCCAGCAGCCCTCTACGGTGGCAGCCCCAGCATTTT. Residues: CASSPLRWQPQHF.

This clone turned up a few times. The chain combines TRBV6-6 with TRBJ2-6; D call uncertain. Trimming pared 5 bases from V and 1 base from J, leaving 9 bases between. This CDR3 spans 15 amino acids. The germline CDR1 and CDR2 sequences are MNHNY and SVGAGI (reference sequence). CDR3 DNA sequence: TGTGCCAGCAGTCCGGACGGATCTGGGGCCAACGTCCTGACTTTC. This gives the protein CASSPDGSGANVLTF.

CDR3 DNA: TGTGCCAGCAGCTTGGCAGAAACAGCTAACTATGGCTACACCTTC. Amino acids: CASSLAETANYGYTF. V is TRBV5-8 and J is TRBJ1-2; D gene ambiguous. The CDR3 length is 15 residues. Germline CDR1 and CDR2: SGHTS and YDEGEE. V was cut by 0 bases and J by 0 bases, with 9 bases left in between.

This chain links TRBV7-2 with TRBJ2-5; 13 positions agree with TRBD2. V dropped 7 bases and J dropped 2; count of bases not matched to a gene: 4. In germline, CDR1 is SGHTA, CDR2 FQGNSA. The CDR3 spans 15 residues. The CDR3 sequence: CASNGLAGVQETQYF. The CDR3 DNA reads as TGTGCCAGCAACGGACTAGCGGGAGTTCAAGAGACCCAGTACTTC.

The chain employs TRBV5-6 and TRBJ2-2; 8 positions match TRBD1. The CDR3 totals 15 residues. Per germline, CDR1 SGHDT and CDR2 YYEEEE. V lost 7 bases, J lost 1 base, and 6 bases stayed unmatched. CDR3 DNA: TGTGCCAGCCGAACCGGGACAGGGAACACCGGGGAGCTGTTTTTT. It is translated as CASRTGTGNTGELFF.

The chain combines TRBV6-5 with TRBJ1-2; possibly TRBD1 for D (6 bases). V was pared by 6 bases and J by 2 bases, with 16 bases between. Germline CDR1 reads MNHEY; CDR2 reads SVGAGI. The CDR3 runs 15 residues. The CDR3 reads CASRLLRGENYGYTF. The DNA of the CDR3 is TGTGCCAGCAGACTACTCAGGGGCGAGAACTATGGCTACACCTTC.